The present entry profiles one TCR beta chain with its context. Its antigen is currently unknown. The germline CDR1 and CDR2 sequences are SGDLS and YYNGEE. V was cut by 3 bases and J by 6 bases, with 16 bases left in between. The CDR3 length is 15 residues. The sample belongs to a study of T cell repertoires in cytomegalovirus infection. Looking at the study overall: Through public TCR beta signatures, both CMV infection and matching HLA type were indicated.

TCRdb analysed the reads with MiXCR anew, one entry per CDR3 protein. Of about 120,000 distinct CDR3 sequences listed, 9.5% to 13% were seen once; the top ten hold around 29%. The chain couples TRBV9 to TRBJ2-1; D gene ambiguous. The sequencing input was PBMCs, sequenced either directly or after in vitro stimulation (not recorded which). This receptor was obtained from a human donor in good health (CMV status not recorded). Some clones in this sample may be carry-over from other donors' samples. The chain's CDR3 is CASSAQFLESNEQFF. The DNA of the CDR3 is TGTGCCAGCAGCGCTCAATTCCTAGAGTCCAATGAGCAGTTCTTC.